The clone carrying this T cell receptor beta chain has more than one count but fewer than ten. This entry is derived from a study of control samples from healthy donors and cancer patients. CDR1 MNHEY and CDR2 SVGAGI come from the germline V gene. V lost 0 bases and J 9 bases, leaving 12 bases between the germline ends. The CDR3 has 15 amino acids. Repertoires were generated with immunoSEQ multiplex PCR, while TCRdb's copy carries only in-frame clones and drops some. The sample lists under 80,000 clones; around 94% were seen once. This clonotype was obtained from a woman aged 40-49 years in good health. The sequenced sample was blood. This chain links TRBV6-5 with TRBJ1-6; TRBD1 is a possible D gene (6 bases). CDR3: CASSYSATGFSPLHF. The CDR3 DNA reads TGTGCCAGCAGTTACTCGGCGACAGGTTTTTCACCCCTCCACTTT.